This T cell receptor beta chain was captured by sequencing in a study of OX40 agonist ivuxolimab in advanced cancers. For context, the study as a whole: Ivuxolimab was an agonistic, fully human IgG2 monoclonal antibody directed against OX40 (CD134), a costimulatory receptor. Intravenous ivuxolimab was administered to patients every 2 weeks at six dose levels: 0.01, 0.1, 0.3, 1.5, 3 and 10 mg/kg. Among the 50 to 55 dose-escalation patients, some 19 had hepatocellular carcinoma, some 15 melanoma, 9 renal cell carcinoma and 9 head and neck cancer. In the dose-escalation cohort, 65% to 90% of patients were male, and the mean age was roughly 60 years, with a range of roughly 20 to 85. Patients were allowed to have had prior anti-PD-1, anti-PD-L1 or anti-CTLA-4 therapy, and 40% of the dose-escalation patients had been treated with checkpoint inhibitors. Partial responses occurred in three dose-escalation patients, of whom one had hepatocellular carcinoma and two had cutaneous melanoma. The purpose of peripheral TCRbeta sequencing was to test whether ivuxolimab changed TCR sequence diversity and led to clonal T-cell expansion. The paper covers the monotherapy dose-escalation part of the phase I ivuxolimab trial, which included N ≈ 52 patients. Points the paper makes about the study in general: Low levels of normalized T-cell clonal expansion were also seen in some patients who did not respond. In the 0.1-3.0 mg/kg groups, partial responders were among the patients with the lowest normalized peripheral clonal expansion, particularly in CD8+ T cells. After ivuxolimab, CD8+ T cells had more expanded clones than CD4+ T cells on average. The antigen specificity of the peripheral T cells that underwent clonal expansion was not determined. At doses of 0.1 to 3.0 mg/kg, clonal expansion of both CD4+ and CD8+ blood T cells was observed from baseline to week 6.

Between the V and J ends, shortened by 6 bases and 4 bases respectively, the junction contains 13 bases. The germline V gene sets CDR1 to MNHEY and CDR2 to SVGAGI. The CDR3 runs 14 residues from the cysteine to the phenylalanine. Kept here is only the CDR3 DNA, which spans 42 bases and is read in frame from base 1. To sequence the TCRbeta CDR3 region, genomic DNA was isolated from the sorted cells. TCRbeta CDR3 regions were sequenced using the immunoSEQ Assay. TCRdb obtained this table from immuneACCESS and retained in-frame rearrangements with V and J assigned. These tables miss some clones; where compared with another copy, unresolved V genes account for less than half of the shortfall, and the remainder is unexplained. The table for this sample lists about 68,000 clones; 65% to 90% of them were counted only once. The ten biggest clones cover about 1.5% of the sample. This clone occurred once. Its antigen is unknown. Base qualities are missing; no much larger clone stands one base away.

The trial excluded patients who had a history of autoimmune disease or who were on systemic immunosuppression. Peripheral blood for TCR sequencing was drawn from every dose cohort at baseline, at cycle 4 day 1 and at cycle 7 day 1. Samples came from an open-label, multicenter, first-in-human phase I dose-escalation trial of ivuxolimab. The trial enrolled adults with locally advanced or metastatic head and neck squamous cell, hepatocellular, melanoma or renal cell carcinoma. Before TCR sequencing, CD4+ T cells and CD8+ T cells were sorted from peripheral blood as separate populations. The receptor chain draws on TRBV6-5 and TRBJ1-5; the D gene assignment is ambiguous. This receptor was taken from an adult with an advanced solid tumor such as melanoma, head and neck, liver or kidney cancer. Sequenced here: CD4+ or CD8+ T cells sorted from blood, sampled in a trial of the OX40 agonist ivuxolimab. The DNA reads TGTGCCAGCAGCCCTATGACGTGGAATCAGCCCCAGCATTTT. It encodes CASSPMTWNQPQHF.